What follows are 2 T cell receptor beta chains derived from one specimen sequenced in a study of T cell responses to AZD1222 COVID-19 vaccine. Assay: immunoSEQ multiplex PCR; the TCRdb copy retains only in-frame clones and omits some. Here the sample spans roughly 120,000 clones, 70% to 85% being singletons. This material consisted of peripheral blood, taken on day 0 of AZD1222 vaccination. These receptor sequences come from an adult in good health.

The V gene is TRBV19, the J gene TRBJ1-2; 7 bases are shared with TRBD1. The V gene end was trimmed by 3 bases and the J gene end by 8 bases; junction bases not matched to a gene: 9. There are 14 residues in the CDR3. Germline V lookup: CDR1 LNHDA, CDR2 SQIVND (reference sequence). The CDR3 loop reads CASSIREGARGYTF. The CDR3 DNA follows: TGTGCCAGTAGTATTCGTGAGGGGGCGCGCGGCTACACCTTC.

V usage is TRBV27 and J usage is TRBJ2-1; 10 nucleotides agree with TRBD2. Trimming cost V 5 bases and J 9 bases; bases outside gene matches: 13. Per the germline V gene, CDR1 is MNHEY and CDR2 is SMNVEV (reference sequence). The CDR3 consists of 16 residues. The CDR3 sequence is CASSTLRAGGPVEQFF. The CDR3, as DNA: TGTGCCAGCAGTACGCTCCGAGCGGGGGGGCCTGTTGAGCAGTTCTTC.